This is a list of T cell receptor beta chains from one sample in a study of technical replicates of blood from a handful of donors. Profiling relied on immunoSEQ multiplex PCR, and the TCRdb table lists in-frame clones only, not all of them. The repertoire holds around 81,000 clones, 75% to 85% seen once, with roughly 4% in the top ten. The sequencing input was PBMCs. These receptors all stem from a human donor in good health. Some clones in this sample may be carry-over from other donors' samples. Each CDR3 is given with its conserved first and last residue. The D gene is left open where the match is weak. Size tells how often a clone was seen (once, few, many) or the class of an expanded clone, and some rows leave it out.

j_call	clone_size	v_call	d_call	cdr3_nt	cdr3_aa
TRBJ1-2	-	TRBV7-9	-	TGTGCCAGCAGCTTGGACACTAACTATGGCTACACCTTC	CASSLDTNYGYTF
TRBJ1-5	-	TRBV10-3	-	TGTGCCATCAGTGAGTCGATTGGGGGGTCCAATCAGCCCCAGCATTTT	CAISESIGGSNQPQHF
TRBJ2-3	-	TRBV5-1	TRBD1	TGCGCCAGCAGCCCGGACAGGGGGCTTGTGACAGATACGCAGTATTTT	CASSPDRGLVTDTQYF
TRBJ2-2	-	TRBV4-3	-	TGCGCCAGCAGCCCAAAGCCCCTTGGTGCCGGGGAGCTGTTTTTT	CASSPKPLGAGELFF
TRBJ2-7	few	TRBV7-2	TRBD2	TGTGCCAGCAGCTTATCGGCTAGCGGTTACGAGCAGTACTTC	CASSLSASGYEQYF
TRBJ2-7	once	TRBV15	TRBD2	TGTGCCACCAGCTTACTAGCGGGTTCGTCCTACGAGCAGTACTTC	CATSLLAGSSYEQYF
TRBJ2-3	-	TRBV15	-	TGTGCCACCAGCAAACCCCCCGACAGTGCTACGCAGTATTTT	CATSKPPDSATQYF
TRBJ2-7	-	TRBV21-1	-	TGTGCCAGCAGCAAAGCTATCGGGTTCTGGTACGAGCAGTACTTC	CASSKAIGFWYEQYF
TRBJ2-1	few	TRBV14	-	TGTGCCAGCAGCCAGTTGCGGGGTTACAATGAGCAGTTCTTC	CASSQLRGYNEQFF
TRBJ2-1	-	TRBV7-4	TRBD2	TGTGCCAGCAGCCCGAGCGGGGGAGTAGACAATGAGCAGTTCTTC	CASSPSGGVDNEQFF
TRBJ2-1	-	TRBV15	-	TGTGCCACCAGCAGTAGACTAGGAGATTCGAATGAGCAGTTCTTC	CATSSRLGDSNEQFF
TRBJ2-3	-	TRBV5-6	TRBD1	TGTGCCAGCAGCTTGGTGGGACAGGGGACAGATACGCAGTATTTT	CASSLVGQGTDTQYF
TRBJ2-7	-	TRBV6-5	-	TGTGCCAGCAGCGACACCTTCTACGCCGAGCAGTACTTC	CASSDTFYAEQYF
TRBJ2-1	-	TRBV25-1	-	TGTGCCAGCAGTGAATCCGAGGAATCCTACAATGAGCAGTTCTTC	CASSESEESYNEQFF
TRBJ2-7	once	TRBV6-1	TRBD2	TGTGCCAGCAGTGATCCTGCTAGCGGGTTTATAGAGCAGTACTTC	CASSDPASGFIEQYF
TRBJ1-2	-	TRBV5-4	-	TGTGCCAGCAGCTTGTCCCCGGGGAACGGCTACACCTTC	CASSLSPGNGYTF
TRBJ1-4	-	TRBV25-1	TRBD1	TGTGCCAGCGGCCCCCGGGACAGGGGTGAAAAACTGTTTTTT	CASGPRDRGEKLFF
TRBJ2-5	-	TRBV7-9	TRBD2	TGTGCCAGCAGCTTGGCGGGAGCTCTGGAGACCCAGTACTTC	CASSLAGALETQYF
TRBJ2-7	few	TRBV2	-	TGTGCCAGCAGTGAATACCGGGTGGAGCAGTACTTC	CASSEYRVEQYF
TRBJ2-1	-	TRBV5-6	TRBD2	TGTGCCAGCAGAGATGAGGGACTAGCGGGAGACTACAATGAGCAGTTCTTC	CASRDEGLAGDYNEQFF
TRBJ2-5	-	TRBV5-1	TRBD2	TGCGCCAGCAGCCCCGGGGGGGCCGTCGAGACCCAGTACTTC	CASSPGGAVETQYF
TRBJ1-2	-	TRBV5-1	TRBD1	TGCGCCAGCAGCTTACGACAGGGGATTGGAGATGGCTACACCTTC	CASSLRQGIGDGYTF
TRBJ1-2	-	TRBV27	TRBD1	TGTGCCAGCAGTAAAGACAGGGGCTATGGCTACACCTTC	CASSKDRGYGYTF
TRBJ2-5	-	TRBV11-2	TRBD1	TGTGCCAGCAGCCGGGACAGGGGGTCAGAGACCCAGTACTTC	CASSRDRGSETQYF
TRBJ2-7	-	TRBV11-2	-	TGTGCCAGCAGCGCCCCAGGGGAAGGAACCTACGAGCAGTACTTC	CASSAPGEGTYEQYF
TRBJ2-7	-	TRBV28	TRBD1	TGTGCCAGCAGCTGGACAGGGGGGAGTAAATCCCAGTACTTC	CASSWTGGSKSQYF
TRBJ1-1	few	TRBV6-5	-	TGTGCCAGCAGTTACTCGAGTGCCATGAACACTGAAGCTTTCTTT	CASSYSSAMNTEAFF
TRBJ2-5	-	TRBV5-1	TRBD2	TGCGCCAGCAGCTCGGGACTAGCGCAAGAGACCCAGTACTTC	CASSSGLAQETQYF
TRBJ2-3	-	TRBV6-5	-	TGTGCCAGCAGAGGTCGCGGGTACGAAGATACGCAGTATTTT	CASRGRGYEDTQYF
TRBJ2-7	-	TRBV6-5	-	TGTGCCAGCAGTTACACAGGGGGGGCCTACGAGCAGTACTTC	CASSYTGGAYEQYF
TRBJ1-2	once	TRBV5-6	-	TGTGCCAGCAGCCGGGAGGACGGAAACTATGGCTACACCTTC	CASSREDGNYGYTF
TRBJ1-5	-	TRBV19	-	TGTGCCAGTAGACCGATGGGCAGAGATAGCAATCAGCCCCAGCATTTT	CASRPMGRDSNQPQHF
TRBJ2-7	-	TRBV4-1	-	TGCGCCAGCAGCCTAGGGGGCGGGGGGACCCTCTACGAGCAGTACTTC	CASSLGGGGTLYEQYF
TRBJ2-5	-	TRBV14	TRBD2	TGTGCCAGCAGGCCCTCGGGGGGGCGAAAAGAGACCCAGTACTTC	CASRPSGGRKETQYF
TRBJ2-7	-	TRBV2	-	TGTGCCAGCGCAAACTCAGAGCAGTACTTC	CASANSEQYF
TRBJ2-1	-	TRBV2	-	TGTGCCAGCAGCGGGAGTAAGAGCTACAATGAGCAGTTCTTC	CASSGSKSYNEQFF
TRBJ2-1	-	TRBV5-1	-	TGCGCCAGCAGCTTGGCCCGTGCCGGGGATGAGCAGTTCTTC	CASSLARAGDEQFF
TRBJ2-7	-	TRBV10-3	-	TGTGCCATCAGTGAGTCCTCACAGGGAGCCTACGAGCAGTACTTC	CAISESSQGAYEQYF
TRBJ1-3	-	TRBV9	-	TGTGCCAGCAGCGCCCCAGGACACTCTGGAAACACCATATATTTT	CASSAPGHSGNTIYF
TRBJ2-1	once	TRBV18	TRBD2	TGTGCCAGCTCACCACCCGGGAGGGGTTACAATGAGCAGTTCTTC	CASSPPGRGYNEQFF
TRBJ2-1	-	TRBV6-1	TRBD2	TGTGCCAGCAGTGGGTCTAGCGGTGACTACAATGAGCAGTTCTTC	CASSGSSGDYNEQFF
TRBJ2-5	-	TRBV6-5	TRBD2	TGTGCCAGCAGCCTCGGCGGGAGAGGAGAAGAGACCCAGTACTTC	CASSLGGRGEETQYF
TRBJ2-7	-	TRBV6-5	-	TGTGCCAGCAGTTCCCTCTACGAGCAGTACTTC	CASSSLYEQYF
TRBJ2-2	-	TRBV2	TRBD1	TGTGCCATCCGCGGACAGGGGGAAGTGACCGGGGAGCTGTTTTTT	CAIRGQGEVTGELFF
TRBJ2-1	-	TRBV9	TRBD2	TGTGCCAGCAGCGCCCACAGGGGGGTAGCGGGAGGTTTGAGCTCCTACAATGAGCAGTTCTTC	CASSAHRGVAGGLSSYNEQFF
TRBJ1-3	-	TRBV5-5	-	TGTGCCAGCAGCGGTACAGGGACTGGAAACACCATATATTTT	CASSGTGTGNTIYF
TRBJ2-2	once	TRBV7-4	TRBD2	TGTGCCAGCAGCTTAGCACTAGCGGGCGACACCGGGGAGCTGTTTTTT	CASSLALAGDTGELFF
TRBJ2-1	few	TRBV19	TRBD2	TGTGCCAGTAGTATAGGTGCGTTTAGCGGGAGGCCCTACAATGAGCAGTTCTTC	CASSIGAFSGRPYNEQFF
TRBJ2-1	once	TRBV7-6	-	TGTGCCAGCGCCCAGGCTCCCCACAATGAGCAGTTCTTC	CASAQAPHNEQFF
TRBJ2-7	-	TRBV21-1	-	TGTGCCAGCACCCTCCCGGAGACAGCAGCCTACGAGCAGTACTTC	CASTLPETAAYEQYF
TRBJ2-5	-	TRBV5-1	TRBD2	TGCGCCAGCAGCTTGGGTGCAGCGGGGTCTCAAGAGACCCAGTACTTC	CASSLGAAGSQETQYF
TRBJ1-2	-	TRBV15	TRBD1	TGTGCCACCAGCAGAGATAGGGACAGGGGATCTGGCTACACCTTC	CATSRDRDRGSGYTF
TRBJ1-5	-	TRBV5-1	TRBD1	TGCGCCAGCAGCCCAGGACAGGATAGAGTCAATCAGCCCCAGCATTTT	CASSPGQDRVNQPQHF
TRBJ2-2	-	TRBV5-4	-	TGTGCCAGCAGATTAGGCGGCCTCGACGCCGGGGAGCTGTTTTTT	CASRLGGLDAGELFF
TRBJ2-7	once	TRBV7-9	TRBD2	TGTGCCAGCAGCTTAGCGCAGCGGGGAATTTCCTACGAGCAGTACTTC	CASSLAQRGISYEQYF
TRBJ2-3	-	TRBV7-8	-	TGTGCCAGCAGCTTATTCGCCACAGCACCAGATACGCAGTATTTT	CASSLFATAPDTQYF